Below, one T cell receptor beta chain is given with its context. Its antigen is as yet unknown. MiXCR, run by TCRdb on the reads, gives a single entry per CDR3 protein. The data show tens of thousands of distinct CDR3 sequences, about 33% seen once. The CDR3 totals 14 residues. Germline trimming cut 4 bases from V and 5 bases from J; bases unmatched to any gene: 5. Germline loops: CDR1 DFQATT, CDR2 SNEGSKA (reference sequence). This entry belongs to a study of T cell repertoires in cytomegalovirus infection. On the study more broadly: Public TCR beta signature analysis indicated the presence of both CMV infection and matching HLA type.

Study observations and caveats: Clonotype analysis showed dominance of the ex vivo response by HLA-C-restricted CMV-specific TCR beta clonotypes.

This receptor was taken from a human donor in good health (CMV status not recorded). Some clones in this sample may be carry-over from other donors' samples. The sequenced material came from PBMCs, sequenced either directly or after in vitro stimulation (not recorded which). The chain recombines TRBV20-1 with TRBJ2-7; 13 bases line up with TRBD2. The CDR3 region is CSANGLAGAHEQYF. CDR3 DNA sequence: TGCAGTGCTAATGGACTAGCGGGAGCCCACGAGCAGTACTTC.